This TCR beta chain comes out of a study of CD8 T cells in ankylosing spondylitis. The CDR3 is 12 amino acids. Germline V gene sequence: CDR1 SNHLY, CDR2 FYNNEI. Deletions cut 7 bases from V and 4 bases from J, with 10 bases between. Study results and limitations: Ankylosing spondylitis blood appeared to be characterized by a TCR beta motif of 7 to 9 highly homologous variants. It was reported that disease-linked clones were significantly enriched in matched ankylosing spondylitis synovial fluid. Previous work reported some of these motif variants in the synovial fluid and blood of reactive arthritis.

By quantitative 5'-RACE with molecular barcodes, the TCR beta libraries were made. TCRdb re-derived calls from the 5' RACE reads in MiXCR, one entry per CDR3 protein. Here the sample spans about 140,000 distinct CDR3 sequences, 6.5% to 8.5% being singletons. A note on this clonotype: The antigen remains undetermined.

J is TRBJ1-1 and V is TRBV2; weak D call: TRBD1 (5 bases). The sample consisted of synovial fluid, either unsorted or a sorted T cell fraction (not recorded which). The sequence was obtained from a male donor with ankylosing spondylitis. DNA of the CDR3: TGTGCCAGCACTGGTCAGGGCACTGAAGCTTTCTTT. Translation: CASTGQGTEAFF.